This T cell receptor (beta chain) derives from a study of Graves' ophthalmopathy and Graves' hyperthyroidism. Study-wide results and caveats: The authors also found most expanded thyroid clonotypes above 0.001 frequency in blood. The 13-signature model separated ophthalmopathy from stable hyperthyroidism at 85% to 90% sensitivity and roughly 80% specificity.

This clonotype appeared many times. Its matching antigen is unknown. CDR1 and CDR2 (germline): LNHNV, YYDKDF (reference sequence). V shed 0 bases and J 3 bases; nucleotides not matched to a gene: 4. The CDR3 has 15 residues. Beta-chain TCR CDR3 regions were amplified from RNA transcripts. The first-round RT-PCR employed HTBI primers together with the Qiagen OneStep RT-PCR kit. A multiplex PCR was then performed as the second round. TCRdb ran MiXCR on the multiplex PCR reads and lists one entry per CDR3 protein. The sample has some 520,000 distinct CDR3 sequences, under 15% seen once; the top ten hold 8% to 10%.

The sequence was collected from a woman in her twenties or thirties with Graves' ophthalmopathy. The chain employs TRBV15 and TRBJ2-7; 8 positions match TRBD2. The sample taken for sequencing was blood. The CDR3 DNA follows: TGTGCCACCAGCAGAGAACTAGCGGAGGGCTACGAGCAGTACTTC. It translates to CATSRELAEGYEQYF.